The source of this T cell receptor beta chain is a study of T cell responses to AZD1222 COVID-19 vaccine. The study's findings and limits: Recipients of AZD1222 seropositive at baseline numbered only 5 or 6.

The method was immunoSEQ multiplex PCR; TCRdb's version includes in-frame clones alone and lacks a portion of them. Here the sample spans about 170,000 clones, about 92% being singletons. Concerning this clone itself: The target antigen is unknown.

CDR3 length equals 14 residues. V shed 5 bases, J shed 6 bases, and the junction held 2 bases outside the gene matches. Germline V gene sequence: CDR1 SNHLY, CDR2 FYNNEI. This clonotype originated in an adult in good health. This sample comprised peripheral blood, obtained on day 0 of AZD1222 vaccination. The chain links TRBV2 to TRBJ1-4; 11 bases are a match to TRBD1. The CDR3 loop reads CASSKDRGHEKLFF. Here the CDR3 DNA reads TGTGCCAGCAGTAAGGACAGGGGGCATGAAAAACTGTTTTTT. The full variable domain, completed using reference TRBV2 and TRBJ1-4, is EPEVTQTPSHQVTQMGQEVILRCVPISNHLYFYWYRQILGQKVEFLVSFYNNEISEKSEIFDDQFSVERPDGSNFTLKIRSTKLEDSAMYFCASSKDRGHEKLFFGSGTQLSVL.